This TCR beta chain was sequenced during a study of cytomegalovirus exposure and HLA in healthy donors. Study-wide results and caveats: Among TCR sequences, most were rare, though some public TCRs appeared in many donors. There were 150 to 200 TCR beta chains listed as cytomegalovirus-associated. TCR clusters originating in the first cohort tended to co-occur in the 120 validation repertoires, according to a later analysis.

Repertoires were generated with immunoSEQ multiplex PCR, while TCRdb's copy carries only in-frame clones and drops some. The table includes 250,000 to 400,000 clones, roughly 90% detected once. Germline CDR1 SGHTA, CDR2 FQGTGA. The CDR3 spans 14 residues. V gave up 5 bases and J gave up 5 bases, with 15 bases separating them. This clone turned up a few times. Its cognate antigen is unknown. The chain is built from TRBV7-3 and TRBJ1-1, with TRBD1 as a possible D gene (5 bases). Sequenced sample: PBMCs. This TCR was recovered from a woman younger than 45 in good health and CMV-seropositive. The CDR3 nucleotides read TGTGCCAGCAGCGCCGCAGGGAGTATGACTGAAGCTTTCTTT. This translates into CASSAAGSMTEAFF.